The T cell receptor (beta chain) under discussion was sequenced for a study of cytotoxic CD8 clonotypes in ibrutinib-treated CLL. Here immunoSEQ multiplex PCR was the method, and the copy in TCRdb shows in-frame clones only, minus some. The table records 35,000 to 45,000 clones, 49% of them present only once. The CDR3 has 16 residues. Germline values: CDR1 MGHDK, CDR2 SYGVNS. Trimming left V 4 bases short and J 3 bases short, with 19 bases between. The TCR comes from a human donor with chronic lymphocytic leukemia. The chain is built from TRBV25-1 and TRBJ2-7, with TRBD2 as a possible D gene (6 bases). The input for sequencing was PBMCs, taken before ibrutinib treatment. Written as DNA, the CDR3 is TGTGCCAGCAGTGCCCATACCGCGGGGCAGAACTACGAGCAGTACTTC. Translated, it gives CASSAHTAGQNYEQYF.